What follows is one TCR beta chain and its context. Germline V gives CDR1 ENHRY, CDR2 SYGVKD. This CDR3 contains 14 residues. Generated by immunoSEQ multiplex PCR, the TCRdb table keeps only in-frame clones and is missing some. The data show 8,500 to 10,000 clones, roughly 78% seen once. This specimen comes from a study of sequential checkpoint blockade in melanoma. This sample's treatment: randomized to nivolumab then ipilimumab (arm A) or the reverse (arm B). DNA-damaging chemotherapy had not been given to any patient beforehand. This chain connects TRBV10-3 to TRBJ2-5; TRBD1 aligns across 9 bases. The J call may be wrong; the DNA end is better matched by TRBJ2-7. The sample was CD8+ T cells sorted from blood (inferred from file names), taken from a patient given nivolumab and ipilimumab in sequence. The TCR was taken from a human donor with melanoma. The CDR3 reads CAISPTGGTHEQYF. Here the CDR3 DNA reads TGTGCCATCAGTCCGACAGGGGGGACTCACGAGCAGTACTTC.